A selection of T cell receptor beta chains follows, all from one sample in a study of cytomegalovirus exposure and HLA in healthy donors. Sequenced by immunoSEQ multiplex PCR; TCRdb stores in-frame clones only, minus some. The sample lists tens of thousands of clones; roughly 95% were seen once. Source material: PBMCs. All receptors derive from a woman between 18 and 30 years old in good health and CMV-seropositive. CDR3s include the opening cysteine and the closing phenylalanine or tryptophan. Each record gives: V gene, J gene, CDR3 protein.

V: TRBV6-5; J: TRBJ1-1; CDR3: CASSYEGTLNTEAFF
V: TRBV28; J: TRBJ2-1; CDR3: CASSKPGQGPPYNEQFF
V: TRBV28; J: TRBJ1-4; CDR3: CASSPYDRTVRATNEKLFF
V: TRBV29-1; J: TRBJ1-1; CDR3: CSVEPGQGAPLEAFF
V: TRBV2; J: TRBJ1-2; CDR3: CASSENYGYTF
V: TRBV5-1; J: TRBJ1-2; CDR3: CASSPEGGFNYGYTF
V: TRBV6-6; J: TRBJ2-7; CDR3: CASSFLAGSAYEQYF
V: TRBV5-1; J: TRBJ1-2; CDR3: CASSLGPEGSVGYTF
V: TRBV9; J: TRBJ2-1; CDR3: CASSATGHPYNEQFF
V: TRBV25-1; J: TRBJ1-2; CDR3: CASSEENYGYTF
V: TRBV7-2; J: TRBJ1-5; CDR3: CASSVPGQGYQPQHF
V: TRBV4-3; J: TRBJ2-3; CDR3: CASSQGLAESTEYF
V: TRBV28; J: TRBJ1-2; CDR3: CASSFGDRDYYGYTF
V: TRBV30; J: TRBJ1-5; CDR3: CASGRDSNQPQHF
V: TRBV25-1; J: TRBJ1-4; CDR3: CASSADRDEKLFF
V: TRBV5-1; J: TRBJ2-2; CDR3: CASSLAFAGEGSGELFF
V: TRBV5-5; J: TRBJ1-6; CDR3: CASSHRQAPYNSPLHF
V: TRBV28; J: TRBJ1-2; CDR3: CASRPRGAANYGYTF
V: TRBV9; J: TRBJ2-3; CDR3: CASSTSGRAFDTQYF
V: TRBV5-1; J: TRBJ2-3; CDR3: CASSHSPGEYTDTQYF
V: TRBV28; J: TRBJ1-6; CDR3: CASSFPSVLGGSPLHF
V: TRBV2; J: TRBJ2-4; CDR3: CASIGWGLAKNIQYF
V: TRBV12-5; J: TRBJ2-5; CDR3: CASGLVLAGEGETQYF
V: TRBV6-5; J: TRBJ1-1; CDR3: CASSHRGMNTEAFF
V: TRBV15; J: TRBJ2-7; CDR3: CATSRDLWDRVFQDYEQYF
V: TRBV5-1; J: TRBJ2-1; CDR3: CASSIIAGNNEQFF
V: TRBV15; J: TRBJ1-6; CDR3: CATISLGGARSPLHF